These T cell receptor beta chains were read from a single sample in a study of monozygotic twins with inflammatory bowel disease. For each CDR3 protein, TCRdb gives one entry from its re-call of the 5' RACE reads, without DNA. The sample table sets out 110,000 or so distinct CDR3 sequences. The sequenced sample consisted of blood. The receptor set was obtained from a human donor with ulcerative colitis or Crohn's disease, or a healthy co-twin of an affected twin (not recorded which). Both conserved end residues are part of each CDR3.

J	V	CDR3
TRBJ2-3	TRBV7-2	CASSLGLVYSDTQYF
TRBJ2-6	TRBV4-3	CASSQDEVSGTNVLTF
TRBJ1-5	TRBV19	CASSISEIQPQHF
TRBJ1-1	TRBV5-1	CASSHNPGADTEAFF
TRBJ2-7	TRBV2	CASNRDRPYEQYF
TRBJ2-3	TRBV19	CASSLLAGQTDTQYF
TRBJ1-4	TRBV6-2/TRBV6-3	CASSYSEQGMRKLFF
TRBJ2-3	TRBV9	CASSVGGDTDTQYF
TRBJ2-5	TRBV7-2	CASSQGTSGGLETQYF
TRBJ1-5	TRBV10-3	CAVGGVKGNQPQHF
TRBJ1-2	TRBV12-3/TRBV12-4	CASSLRHKLFYGYTF
TRBJ2-7	TRBV7-9	CASSHKGGSSYEQYF
TRBJ2-7	TRBV27	CASSFSGQGAGKQYF
TRBJ1-2	TRBV12-3/TRBV12-4	CASSVGQGGYGYTF
TRBJ1-1	TRBV18	CASSPGDHGATEAFF
TRBJ2-7	TRBV5-1	CASSVAGSSYEQYF
TRBJ2-2	TRBV5-1	CASSWRGGSGDTGELFF
TRBJ2-3	TRBV19	CASRVSGRAVDTQYF
TRBJ2-1	TRBV20-1	CSARALAGASYNEQFF
TRBJ1-5	TRBV5-6	CASSRSRGRGPQHF